A single sample is the source of the 10 T cell receptor beta chains below, sequenced in a study of CD8 T cells in ankylosing spondylitis. Their target antigens are unknown. Findings and limits, study-wide: A TCR beta motif of eight highly homologous variants appeared characteristic of ankylosing spondylitis blood.

TCRdb re-called the 5' RACE reads with MiXCR, one entry per CDR3 protein. Of around 770,000 distinct CDR3 sequences detected, 15% to 20% appear once; the ten largest clones hold about 19%. Sequenced: blood, either unsorted or a sorted T cell fraction (not recorded which). The receptors come from a male donor with ankylosing spondylitis.

The chain uses TRBV6-5 and TRBJ1-2; tentative D call: TRBD1 (5 bases). Trimming took 10 bases from V and 1 from J, leaving 7 bases between them. Germline V lookup: CDR1 MNHEY, CDR2 SVGAGI. The CDR3 is 11 residues long. The CDR3 nucleotides read TGTGCCACTGGGGGTAACTATGGCTACACCTTC. It codes for CATGGNYGYTF.

This clonotype has a handful of counts. V gene TRBV10-3 combines with J gene TRBJ2-2; 13 nucleotides match TRBD2. Germline V gives CDR1 ENHRY, CDR2 SYGVKD. J was trimmed by 1 base and V by 4 bases; bases with no gene match: 3. CDR3 size: 17 residues. This CDR3 reads CAISGGLAGMNTGELFF. The CDR3 DNA follows: TGTGCCATCAGTGGGGGACTAGCGGGGATGAACACCGGGGAGCTGTTTTTT.

The rearrangement joins TRBV29-1 to TRBJ2-7; 8 nucleotides align to TRBD2. Germline CDR1 SQVTM, CDR2 ANQGSEA. The junction had 6 bases not matched to a gene; V was cut back by 0 bases and J by 5 bases. The CDR3 has 14 residues. Here the CDR3 reads CSVEDLAGSDEQYF. CDR3 bases: TGCAGCGTTGAAGATTTAGCGGGATCTGACGAGCAGTACTTC.

This clonotype came up a few times. CDR3 sequence reads: CASSSTASSYEQYF. CDR3 sequence (DNA): TGCGCCAGCAGCTCGACAGCGAGCTCCTACGAGCAGTACTTC. The rearrangement links TRBV5-1 to TRBJ2-7, with D perhaps TRBD1 (5 bases). V lost 3 bases to trimming and J lost 0 bases, with 10 bases between them. The CDR3 totals 14 residues. Germline-derived CDR1 and CDR2 are SGHRS and YFSETQ.

The chain employs TRBV15 and TRBJ1-2, with a tentative D call TRBD1 (5 bases). The CDR3 contains 17 residues. CDR1 is LNHNV and CDR2 is YYDKDF in the germline V gene (reference sequence). V lost 0 bases and J 3 bases, leaving 17 bases between the germline ends. DNA for the CDR3: TGTGCCACCAGCAGAGACTCTCGGAGTCAGGGCGACTATGGCTACACCTTC. This translates into CATSRDSRSQGDYGYTF.

Only a few counts were recorded for this clonotype. The V call is TRBV6-1, the J call TRBJ2-3; a weak D match, TRBD2 (5 bases). With 2 bases removed from V and 6 bases from J, the gap between germline ends came to 18 bases. Germline V gene lookup returns CDR1 MNHNS and CDR2 SASEGT. CDR3 size: 16 residues. The CDR3 DNA follows: TGTGCCAGCAGTGAAAACCTATATTCGGGGTGGGATACGCAGTATTTT. This gives the protein CASSENLYSGWDTQYF.

The gene calls are TRBV5-1 and TRBJ2-7; TRBD1 matches at 10 bases. Germline-derived CDR1 and CDR2 are SGHRS and YFSETQ. The trim removed 4 bases at V and 5 bases at J, leaving 6 bases unmatched. The CDR3 length is 14 residues. As DNA, the CDR3 is TGCGCCAGCAGCATAGGACAGGGGGAACACGAGCAGTACTTC. This gives the protein CASSIGQGEHEQYF.

The gene calls are TRBV2 and TRBJ2-1; 9 positions match TRBD1. V was clipped by 7 bases and J by 1 base; unmatched bases: 5. CDR1 is SNHLY and CDR2 is FYNNEI in the germline V gene. This CDR3 has 15 amino acids. The CDR3 protein is CASIRQGGSYNEQFF. The CDR3 region has the DNA TGTGCCAGCATCCGACAGGGGGGATCCTACAATGAGCAGTTCTTC.

This clonotype appeared a few times. This rearrangement joins TRBV12-3 or TRBV12-4 to TRBJ2-5; 7 bases are shared with TRBD2. CDR3 length: 16 residues. Trimming removed 4 bases from V and 3 bases from J; junction bases left unmatched: 11. CDR3 amino acids: CASSSPQGTIKETQYF. CDR3 sequence (DNA): TGTGCCAGCAGTTCTCCACAAGGGACTATCAAAGAGACCCAGTACTTC.

This clonotype was seen ten or more times. The chain joins TRBV29-1 to TRBJ2-3; unclear D gene. The CDR3 runs to 12 residues. Germline V gene data show CDR1 as SQVTM and CDR2 as ANQGSEA. Trimming cost V 2 bases and J 0 bases, with 3 bases left between them. CDR3 region: CSVEMSTDTQYF. The CDR3 nucleotides are TGCAGCGTTGAAATGAGCACAGATACGCAGTATTTT.